The present T cell receptor (beta chain) was sequenced within a study of response to subunit inactivated influenza vaccine. Notes on the study in general: T cells newly recruited by each seasonal influenza vaccination are few, the authors suggested.

Of note for this clonotype: No antigen is known for it.

From the RT-PCR reads, TCRdb called clonotypes with MiXCR, one entry per CDR3 protein. The profile shows hundreds of thousands of distinct CDR3 sequences, about 18% of them singletons. V dropped 3 bases and J dropped 1 base, with 13 bases sitting between them. The CDR3 extends over 15 amino acids. Germline CDR1 and CDR2: SGDLS and YYNGEE. Source: PBMCs from blood, taken about 5 days after vaccination. The chain couples TRBV9 to TRBJ1-1; D perhaps matches TRBD1 (5 bases). The source of this sequence is a man between 45 and 60 years old who received an inactivated influenza vaccine. The CDR3, as DNA: TGTGCCAGCAGCGCCGGGGGAGGGTCGAACACTGAAGCTTTCTTT. It translates to CASSAGGGSNTEAFF.